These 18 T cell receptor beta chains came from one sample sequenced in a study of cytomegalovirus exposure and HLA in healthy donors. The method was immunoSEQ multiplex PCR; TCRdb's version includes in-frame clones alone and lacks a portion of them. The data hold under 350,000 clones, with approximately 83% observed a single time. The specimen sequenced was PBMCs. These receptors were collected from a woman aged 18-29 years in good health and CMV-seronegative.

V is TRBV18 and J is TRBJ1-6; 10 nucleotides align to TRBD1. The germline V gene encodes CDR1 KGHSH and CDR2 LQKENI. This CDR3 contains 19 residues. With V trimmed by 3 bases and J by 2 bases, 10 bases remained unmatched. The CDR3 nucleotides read TGTGCCAGCTCACCGACCGGGACAGGGGCACGGACCTATAATTCACCCCTCCACTTT. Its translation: CASSPTGTGARTYNSPLHF.

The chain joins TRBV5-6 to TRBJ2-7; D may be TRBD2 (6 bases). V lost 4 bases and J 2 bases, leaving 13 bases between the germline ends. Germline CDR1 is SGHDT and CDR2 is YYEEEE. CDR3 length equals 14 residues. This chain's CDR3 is CASSETRSTYEQYF. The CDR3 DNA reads TGTGCCAGCAGCGAGACTAGAAGTACCTACGAGCAGTACTTC.

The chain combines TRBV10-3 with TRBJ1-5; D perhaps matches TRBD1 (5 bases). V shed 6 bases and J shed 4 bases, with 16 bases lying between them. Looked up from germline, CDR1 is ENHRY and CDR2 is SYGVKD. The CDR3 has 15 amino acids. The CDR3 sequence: CAISSPGLNNQPQHF. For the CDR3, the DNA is TGTGCCATCAGCTCCCCGGGACTGAATAATCAGCCCCAGCATTTT.

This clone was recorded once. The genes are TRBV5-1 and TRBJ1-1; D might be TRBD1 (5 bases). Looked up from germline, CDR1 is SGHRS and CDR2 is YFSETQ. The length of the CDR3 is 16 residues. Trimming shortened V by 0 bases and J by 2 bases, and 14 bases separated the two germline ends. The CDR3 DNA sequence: TGCGCCAGCAGCTTGGCCTGGGCAGGGAAAAACACTGAAGCTTTCTTT. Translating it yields CASSLAWAGKNTEAFF.

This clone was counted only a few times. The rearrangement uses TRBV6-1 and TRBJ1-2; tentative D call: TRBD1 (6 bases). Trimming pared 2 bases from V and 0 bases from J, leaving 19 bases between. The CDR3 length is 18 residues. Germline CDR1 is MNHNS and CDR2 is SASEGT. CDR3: CASSESVTGQPTNYGYTF. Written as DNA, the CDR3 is TGTGCCAGCAGTGAATCTGTCACAGGGCAACCCACTAACTATGGCTACACCTTC.

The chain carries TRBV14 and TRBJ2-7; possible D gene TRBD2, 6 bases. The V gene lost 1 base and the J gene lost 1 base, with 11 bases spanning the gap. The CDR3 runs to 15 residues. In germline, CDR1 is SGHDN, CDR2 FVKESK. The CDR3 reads CASSQGRGFSYEQYF. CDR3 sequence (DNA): TGTGCCAGCAGCCAAGGACGGGGGTTTTCCTACGAGCAGTACTTC.

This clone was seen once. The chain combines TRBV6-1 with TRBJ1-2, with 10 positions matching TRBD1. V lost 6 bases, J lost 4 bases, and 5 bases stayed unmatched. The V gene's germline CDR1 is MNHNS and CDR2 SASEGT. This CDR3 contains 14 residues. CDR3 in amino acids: CASRSGQGIYGYTF. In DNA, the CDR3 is TGTGCCAGCAGGTCGGGACAGGGGATCTATGGCTACACCTTC.

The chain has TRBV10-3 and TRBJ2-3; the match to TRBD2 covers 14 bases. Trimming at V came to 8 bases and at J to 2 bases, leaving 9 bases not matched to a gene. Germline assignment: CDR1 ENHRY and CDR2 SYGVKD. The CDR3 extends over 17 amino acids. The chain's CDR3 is CAIRGTSGSSNTDTQYF. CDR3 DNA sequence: TGTGCCATCCGGGGGACTAGCGGGAGTTCTAACACAGATACGCAGTATTTT.

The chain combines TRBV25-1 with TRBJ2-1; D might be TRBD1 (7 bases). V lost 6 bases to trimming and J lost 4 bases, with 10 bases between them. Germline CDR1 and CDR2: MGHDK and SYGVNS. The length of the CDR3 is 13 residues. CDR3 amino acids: CASSRGVYNEQFF. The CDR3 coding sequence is TGTGCCAGCAGCAGGGGGGTGTACAATGAGCAGTTCTTC.

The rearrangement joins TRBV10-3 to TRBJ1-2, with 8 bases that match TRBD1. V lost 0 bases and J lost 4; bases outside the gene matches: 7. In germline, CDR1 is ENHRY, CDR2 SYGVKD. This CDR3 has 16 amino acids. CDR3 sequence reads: CAISESPGQAIYGYTF. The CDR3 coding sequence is TGTGCCATCAGTGAGTCCCCGGGACAGGCCATCTATGGCTACACCTTC.

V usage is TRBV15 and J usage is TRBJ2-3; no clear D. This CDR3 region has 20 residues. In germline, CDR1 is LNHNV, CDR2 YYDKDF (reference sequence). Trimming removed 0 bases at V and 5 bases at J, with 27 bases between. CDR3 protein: CATSRENVLRKATLGDTQYF. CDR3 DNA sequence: TGTGCCACCAGCAGAGAGAATGTGCTACGCAAAGCCACCCTCGGAGATACGCAGTATTTT.

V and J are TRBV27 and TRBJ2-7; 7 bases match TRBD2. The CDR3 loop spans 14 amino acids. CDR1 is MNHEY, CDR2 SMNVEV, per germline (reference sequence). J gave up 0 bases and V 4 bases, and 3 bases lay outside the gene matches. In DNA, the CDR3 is TGTGCCAGCAGTTCAGCGGGGAGCTCCTACGAGCAGTACTTC. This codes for CASSSAGSSYEQYF.

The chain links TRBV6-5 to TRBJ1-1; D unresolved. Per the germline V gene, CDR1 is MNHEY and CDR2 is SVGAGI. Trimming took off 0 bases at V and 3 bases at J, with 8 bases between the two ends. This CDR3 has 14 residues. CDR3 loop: CASSYSNGYTEAFF. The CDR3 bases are TGTGCCAGCAGTTACTCCAACGGGTACACTGAAGCTTTCTTT.

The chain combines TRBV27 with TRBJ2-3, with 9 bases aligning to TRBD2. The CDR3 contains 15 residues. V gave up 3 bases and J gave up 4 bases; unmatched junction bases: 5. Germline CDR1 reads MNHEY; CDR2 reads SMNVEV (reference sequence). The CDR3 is CASSFLAGVPDTQYF. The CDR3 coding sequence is TGTGCCAGCAGTTTCTTAGCGGGAGTACCAGATACGCAGTATTTT.

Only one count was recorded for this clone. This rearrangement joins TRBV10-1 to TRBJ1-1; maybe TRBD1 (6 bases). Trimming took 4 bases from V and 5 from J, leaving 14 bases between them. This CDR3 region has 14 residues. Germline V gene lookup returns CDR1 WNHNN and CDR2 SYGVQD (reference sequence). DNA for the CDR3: TGCGCCAGCAGTGGAAGGGGGAAGGGGACTGAAGCTTTCTTT. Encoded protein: CASSGRGKGTEAFF.

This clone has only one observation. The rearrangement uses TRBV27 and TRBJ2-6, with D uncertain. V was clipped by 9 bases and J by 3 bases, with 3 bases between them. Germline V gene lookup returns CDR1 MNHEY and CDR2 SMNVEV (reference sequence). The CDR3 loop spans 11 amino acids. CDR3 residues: CASRGANVLTF. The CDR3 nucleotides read TGTGCCAGTCGTGGGGCCAACGTCCTGACTTTC.

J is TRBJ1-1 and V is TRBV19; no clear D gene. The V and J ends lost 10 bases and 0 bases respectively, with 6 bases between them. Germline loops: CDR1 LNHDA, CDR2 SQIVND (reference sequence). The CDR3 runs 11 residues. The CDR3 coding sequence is TGTGCCACTTCTATGAACACTGAAGCTTTCTTT. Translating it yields CATSMNTEAFF.

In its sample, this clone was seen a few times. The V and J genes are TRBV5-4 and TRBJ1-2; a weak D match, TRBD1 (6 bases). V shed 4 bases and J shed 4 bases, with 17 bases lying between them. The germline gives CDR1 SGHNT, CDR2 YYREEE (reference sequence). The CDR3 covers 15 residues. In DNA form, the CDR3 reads TGTGCCAGCAGCATCCTTCAGGGGAGCAGCTATGGCTACACCTTC. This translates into CASSILQGSSYGYTF.